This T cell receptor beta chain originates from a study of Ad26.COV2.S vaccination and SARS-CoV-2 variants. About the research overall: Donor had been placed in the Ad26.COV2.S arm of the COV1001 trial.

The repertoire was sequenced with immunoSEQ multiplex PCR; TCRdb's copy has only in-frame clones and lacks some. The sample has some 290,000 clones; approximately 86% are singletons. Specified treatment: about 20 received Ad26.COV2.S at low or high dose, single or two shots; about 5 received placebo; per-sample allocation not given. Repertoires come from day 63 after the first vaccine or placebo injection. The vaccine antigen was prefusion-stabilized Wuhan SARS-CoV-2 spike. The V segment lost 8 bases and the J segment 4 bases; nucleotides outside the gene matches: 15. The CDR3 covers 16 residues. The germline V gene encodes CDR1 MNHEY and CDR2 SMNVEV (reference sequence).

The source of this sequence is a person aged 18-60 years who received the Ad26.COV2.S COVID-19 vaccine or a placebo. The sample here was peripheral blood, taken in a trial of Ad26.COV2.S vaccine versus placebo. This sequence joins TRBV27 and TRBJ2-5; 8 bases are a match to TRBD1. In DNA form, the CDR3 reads TGTGCCAGCGGACCCGGACAGGGTGGTTTAGGAGAGACCCAGTACTTC. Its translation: CASGPGQGGLGETQYF.